Shown below are 23 T cell receptor beta chains from a single sample sequenced in a study of blood T cell repertoires in COVID-19. Data came from immunoSEQ multiplex PCR; TCRdb stores just in-frame clones and leaves some out. The data contain about 160,000 clones, 84% of them singletons. Sequencing was done on a sample of peripheral blood. All receptors come from a man aged 70 or older with acute or convalescent COVID-19.

There are a few counts of this clone. The chain couples TRBV27 to TRBJ2-5, with 8 nucleotides matching TRBD2. V was pared by 8 bases and J by 7 bases, with 15 bases of the junction left unmatched. The CDR3 length is 15 residues. The germline CDR1 and CDR2 sequences are MNHEY and SMNVEV (reference sequence). This CDR3 reads CASGGVAAGVGTQYF. CDR3 nucleotides: TGTGCCAGCGGAGGGGTGGCAGCGGGGGTAGGGACCCAGTACTTC.

The V gene is TRBV5-4, the J gene TRBJ2-2, with unresolved D. Germline loops: CDR1 SGHNT, CDR2 YYREEE (reference sequence). V shed 0 bases and J shed 1 base, with 4 bases lying between them. The CDR3 runs to 14 residues. The CDR3 here is CASSLDRNTGELFF. The CDR3 DNA is TGTGCCAGCAGCTTGGACAGGAACACCGGGGAGCTGTTTTTT. The full variable domain, completed using reference TRBV5-4 and TRBJ2-2, is ETGVTQSPTHLIKTRGQQVTLRCSSQSGHNTVSWYQQALGQGPQFIFQYYREEENGRGNFPPRFSGLQFPNYSSELNVNALELDDSALYLCASSLDRNTGELFFGEGSRLTVL.

The chain has TRBV9 and TRBJ1-1; no clear D. CDR1 and CDR2 (germline): SGDLS, YYNGEE. The ends were cut back, 2 bases at V and 1 base at J, with 6 bases in the middle. This CDR3 has 13 residues. The CDR3 loop reads CASSVQENTEAFF. The CDR3 nucleotides read TGTGCCAGCAGCGTGCAGGAGAACACTGAAGCTTTCTTT.

The chain couples TRBV12-5 to TRBJ2-1, with TRBD1 matching 10 bases. Germline lookup yields CDR1 LGHNT and CDR2 FRNRAP. V lost 5 bases to trimming and J lost 5 bases; unmatched junction nucleotides: 12. The CDR3 is made up of 17 amino acids. The CDR3 DNA sequence: TGTGCTAGTGGTGCCGACAGGGGGCAAGGACCCGACAATGAGCAGTTCTTC. As protein: CASGADRGQGPDNEQFF.

V gene TRBV5-1 combines with J gene TRBJ2-5, with TRBD1 matching over 8 bases. The CDR3 runs to 15 residues. The V gene's germline CDR1 is SGHRS and CDR2 YFSETQ. V trimming: 2 bases; J trimming: 4 bases; junction bases outside the gene matches: 7. The CDR3 DNA reads TGCGCCAGCAGCTTCAGGGGGCCAGGAGCAGAGACCCAGTACTTC. It encodes CASSFRGPGAETQYF.

This sequence joins TRBV5-1 and TRBJ1-1, with D perhaps matching TRBD1 (5 bases). Between the trimmed V and J ends, which lost 1 base and 1 base, there was a span of 23 bases. CDR1 and CDR2 from the germline V gene are SGHRS and YFSETQ. The CDR3 has 19 amino acids. Here the CDR3 reads CASSLWTSRGGASNTEAFF. Written as DNA, the CDR3 is TGCGCCAGCAGCTTGTGGACCTCAAGGGGTGGGGCCTCGAACACTGAAGCTTTCTTT.

The CDR3: CASSYPWAGNSNQPQHF. Written as DNA, the CDR3 is TGTGCCAGCAGTTACCCGTGGGCGGGGAATAGCAATCAGCCCCAGCATTTT. This chain uses TRBV6-2 or TRBV6-3 with TRBJ1-5; no reliable D call. Germline V gene lookup returns CDR1 MNHEY and CDR2 SVGEGT. This CDR3 comprises 17 residues. V was shortened by 2 bases and J by 0 bases, with 14 bases between the two germline ends.

This chain's CDR3 is CASSRDVPRGNEQFF. The CDR3 DNA reads as TGTGCCAGCTCAAGGGACGTTCCTCGGGGGAATGAGCAGTTCTTC. This chain joins TRBV7-2 and TRBJ2-1; a possible D gene is TRBD2 (6 bases). V gave up 8 bases and J gave up 7 bases, with 21 bases separating them. The CDR3 is 15 residues long. Germline V CDR1 and CDR2: SGHTA, FQGNSA.

V is TRBV11-2 and J is TRBJ1-1; D might be TRBD1 (5 bases). Per germline, CDR1 SGHAT and CDR2 FQNNGV. With 0 bases removed from V and 1 base from J, the gap between germline ends came to 15 bases. The CDR3 is made up of 17 amino acids. The CDR3 protein is CASSLEVRGERNTEAFF. The CDR3 nucleotides are TGTGCCAGCAGCTTAGAGGTACGGGGGGAAAGGAACACTGAAGCTTTCTTT.

The gene calls are TRBV6-6 and TRBJ1-2, with 7 nucleotides matching TRBD1. Germline loops: CDR1 MNHNY, CDR2 SVGAGI (reference sequence). This CDR3 region has 14 residues. V trimming: 8 bases; J trimming: 0 bases; junction bases outside the gene matches: 6. CDR3: CASGDRETNYGYTF. CDR3 in DNA: TGTGCCAGCGGAGACAGGGAAACTAACTATGGCTACACCTTC.

The gene calls are TRBV28 and TRBJ1-6, with 7 positions matching TRBD1. V lost 6 bases, J lost 7 bases, and 3 bases stayed unmatched. This CDR3 comprises 13 residues. Per germline, CDR1 MDHEN and CDR2 SYDVKM. The CDR3 is CASRWDRNSPLHF. The DNA for the CDR3 is TGTGCCAGCAGGTGGGACAGAAATTCACCCCTCCACTTT.

The chain carries TRBV10-2 and TRBJ2-1; 9 bases match TRBD2. The CDR3 totals 15 residues. CDR1 WSHSY and CDR2 SAAADI come from the germline V gene. The V and J ends lost 6 bases and 6 bases, in that order; junction bases with no gene match: 9. CDR3 nucleotides: TGCGCCAGCAGCACGACTAGCGGCCCCCCCAATGAGCAGTTCTTC. Translated: CASSTTSGPPNEQFF.

The rearrangement links TRBV6-5 to TRBJ1-6; D is possibly TRBD1 (5 bases). V shed 2 bases and J shed 9 bases, with 11 bases lying between them. The germline CDR1 and CDR2 sequences are MNHEY and SVGAGI. The CDR3 is made up of 14 amino acids. Here the CDR3 DNA reads TGTGCCAGCAGTTACGACAGTGGCCTTTCACCCCTCCACTTT. Translated: CASSYDSGLSPLHF.

In this sample, this clone turned up a few times. This chain links TRBV5-1 with TRBJ2-5; TRBD2 is a possible D gene (8 bases). This CDR3 has 15 residues. Germline CDR1 and CDR2: SGHRS and YFSETQ. V lost 7 bases and J lost 2, with 18 bases in between. The CDR3 region has the DNA TGCGCCAGCGGTAGGGGGCGGGGGGCGCAAGAGACCCAGTACTTC. Protein product: CASGRGRGAQETQYF.

The chain uses TRBV6-5 and TRBJ1-5, with D possibly being TRBD1 (6 bases). V was clipped by 4 bases and J by 4 bases, with 11 bases between them. Germline V CDR1 and CDR2: MNHEY, SVGAGI. The CDR3 sequence is 14 residues long. In DNA form, the CDR3 reads TGTGCCAGCAGTTCTGGACAGAGGAATCAGCCCCAGCATTTT. The encoded protein is CASSSGQRNQPQHF.

The chain employs TRBV5-4 and TRBJ2-7; the match to TRBD2 covers 7 bases. This CDR3 comprises 14 residues. Germline assignment: CDR1 SGHNT and CDR2 YYREEE (reference sequence). The CDR3, as DNA: TGTGCGGCGGGGGATGGACCATACTCCTACGAGCAGTACTTC. The encoded protein is CAAGDGPYSYEQYF.

This clone was seen a handful of times. The chain uses TRBV6-1 and TRBJ1-5; D is possibly TRBD1 (6 bases). Germline V gives CDR1 MNHNS, CDR2 SASEGT. Between the trimmed V and J ends, which lost 0 bases and 5 bases, there was a span of 14 bases. The CDR3 totals 16 residues. The chain's CDR3 is CASSEAGQGLDQPQHF. The CDR3 region has the DNA TGTGCCAGCAGTGAAGCGGGTCAGGGGTTGGATCAGCCCCAGCATTTT.

The V and J genes are TRBV3-1 (or the pseudogene TRBV3-2) and TRBJ1-1, with 7 bases that match TRBD1. This CDR3 comprises 12 residues. Losses at the gene ends were 5 bases for V and 11 bases for J; bases not matched to a gene: 8. Germline CDR1 LGHDT, CDR2 YNNKEL (reference sequence). As DNA, the CDR3 is TGTGCCAGCAGCGCCCGGGACAGTGAGGCTTTCTTT. This sequence encodes CASSARDSEAFF.

The J gene is TRBJ1-2, the V gene TRBV20-1; D gene uncertain. The CDR3 has 12 residues. V was trimmed by 3 bases and J by 6 bases, leaving 11 bases between them. Germline-derived CDR1 and CDR2 are DFQATT and SNEGSKA (reference sequence). The CDR3 reads CSASPGSDGYTF. CDR3 sequence (DNA): TGCAGTGCTAGTCCGGGATCGGATGGCTACACCTTC.

The gene calls are TRBV7-2 and TRBJ2-1; D gene ambiguous. CDR1 is SGHTA and CDR2 is FQGNSA in the germline V gene. V was cut by 1 base and J by 4 bases, with 11 bases left in between. This CDR3 spans 15 amino acids. CDR3 coding DNA: TGTGCCAGCAGCTTAGGGCAGAGGCTTTACAATGAGCAGTTCTTC. This translates into CASSLGQRLYNEQFF.

This rearrangement joins TRBV14 to TRBJ1-2, with 11 bases lining up with TRBD1. Trimming at V came to 4 bases and at J to 5 bases, leaving 6 bases not matched to a gene. The CDR3 length is 15 residues. Germline V CDR1 and CDR2: SGHDN, FVKESK. This CDR3 is CASSLTGQGAYGYTF. As DNA, the CDR3 is TGTGCCAGCAGCCTAACTGGACAGGGGGCTTATGGCTACACCTTC.

The CDR3 DNA is TGTGCCAGCAGTTTGGGCCAACTCACCGGGGAGCTGTTTTTT. This codes for CASSLGQLTGELFF. V usage is TRBV28 and J usage is TRBJ2-2; D remains unclear. The CDR3 sequence is 14 residues long. Germline values: CDR1 MDHEN, CDR2 SYDVKM. V shed 3 bases and J shed 4 bases, with 9 bases lying between them. Full variable domain (missing parts from reference TRBV28 and TRBJ2-2): DVKVTQSSRYLVKRTGEKVFLECVQDMDHENMFWYRQDPGLGLRLIYFSYDVKMKEKGDIPEGYSVSREKKERFSLILESASTNQTSMYLCASSLGQLTGELFFGEGSRLTVL.

The CDR3, as DNA: TGTGCCAGCAGCTTAACGTCCAGGGCCGACTACAATGAGCAGTTCTTC. Translation: CASSLTSRADYNEQFF. The chain joins TRBV7-3 to TRBJ2-1; perhaps TRBD1 as D (5 bases). Germline V gene lookup returns CDR1 SGHTA and CDR2 FQGTGA. V was pared by 0 bases and J by 3 bases, with 12 bases between. This CDR3 has 16 residues.